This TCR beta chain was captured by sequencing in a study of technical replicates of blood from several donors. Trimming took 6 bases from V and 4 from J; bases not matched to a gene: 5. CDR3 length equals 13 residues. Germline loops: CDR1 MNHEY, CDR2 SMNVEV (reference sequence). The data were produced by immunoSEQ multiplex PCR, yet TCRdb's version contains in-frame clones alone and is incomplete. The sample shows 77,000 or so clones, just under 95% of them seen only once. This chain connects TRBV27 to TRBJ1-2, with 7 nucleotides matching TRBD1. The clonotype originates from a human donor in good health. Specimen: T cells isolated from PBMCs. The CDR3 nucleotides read TGTGCCAGCAGCACTCACAGGGGCTATGGCTACACCTTC. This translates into CASSTHRGYGYTF.